These 12 T cell receptor beta chains were all obtained from the same sample, sequenced in a study of T and B cells in COVID-19 patients. TRB rearrangements were amplified by multiplex PCR with BIOMED2 TRB-A/B primers. TCRdb recomputed calls from the multiplex PCR reads with MiXCR, one row per CDR3 protein. This table has about 3,800 distinct CDR3 sequences, under 30% appearing once. TRB was amplified from around 230-520 ng of blood genomic DNA. Sequencing was carried out using blood. These receptors all come from a human donor with active COVID-19.

A few counts support this clonotype. The CDR3 bases are TGTGCCAGCAGTTCCCTAGCCAAAAACATTCAGTACTTC. Translating gives CASSSLAKNIQYF. This chain connects TRBV6-1 to TRBJ2-4; D is unresolved. The CDR3 has 13 residues. Looked up from germline, CDR1 is MNHNS and CDR2 is SASEGT. V lost 5 bases to trimming and J lost 0 bases, with 5 bases between them.

Judged by abundance, this clonotype is medium-sized. The chain has TRBV19 and TRBJ2-4; 8 bases align to TRBD2. The CDR3 length is 15 residues. CDR1 is LNHDA and CDR2 is SQIVND in the germline V gene (reference sequence). V trimming: 1 base; J trimming: 7 bases; junction bases outside the gene matches: 6. This chain's CDR3 is CASSIALASGNIQYF. The CDR3 nucleotides are TGTGCCAGTAGTATAGCGTTGGCTAGCGGGAACATTCAGTACTTC. Variable domain in full (rest from reference TRBV19 and TRBJ2-4): DGGITQSPKYLFRKEGQNVTLSCEQNLNHDAMYWYRQDPGQGLRLIYYSQIVNDFQKGDIAEGYSVSREKKESFPLTVTSAQKNPTAFYLCASSIALASGNIQYFGAGTRLSVL.

The V call is TRBV7-9, the J call TRBJ1-3; weak D call: TRBD1 (5 bases). Trimming took 4 bases from V and 0 from J, leaving 16 bases between them. CDR1 is SEHNR, CDR2 FQNEAQ, per germline (reference sequence). The CDR3 sequence is 17 residues long. This CDR3 is CASSSPGRGNSGNTIYF. Written as DNA, the CDR3 is TGTGCCAGCAGCTCCCCGGGGCGGGGAAACTCTGGAAACACCATATATTTT.

CDR3 nucleotides: TGTGCCAGCAGTAACGGACAGGGGGTAATCAATGAGCAGTTCTTC. This translates into CASSNGQGVINEQFF. This chain links TRBV6-5 with TRBJ2-1; 10 nucleotides agree with TRBD1. V was clipped by 5 bases and J by 6 bases; unmatched bases: 7. Germline V gene data show CDR1 as MNHEY and CDR2 as SVGAGI. CDR3 length: 15 residues.

This clonotype was recorded many times. The V gene is TRBV12-3 or TRBV12-4, the J gene TRBJ2-7; perhaps TRBD1 as D (5 bases). There are 14 residues in the CDR3. V was shortened by 6 bases and J by 0 bases, with 12 bases between the two germline ends. Here the CDR3 reads CASSWTLISYEQYF. The CDR3 DNA reads TGTGCCAGCAGCTGGACACTCATCTCCTACGAGCAGTACTTC.

In its sample, this clonotype ranks as medium-sized. The chain uses TRBV30 and TRBJ2-1; TRBD2 agrees at 11 bases. Germline-derived CDR1 and CDR2 are GTSNPN and SVGIG (reference sequence). The J segment lost 4 bases and the V segment lost 3 bases, leaving 2 bases of the junction unmatched. This CDR3 is 14 amino acids long. The CDR3 loop is CAWRLAGGYNEQFF. CDR3 coding DNA: TGTGCCTGGAGGCTAGCGGGGGGTTACAATGAGCAGTTCTTC.

Sample share makes this clonotype medium-sized. This sequence joins TRBV18 and TRBJ1-3, with D tentatively TRBD1 (5 bases). Germline V gene sequence: CDR1 KGHSH, CDR2 LQKENI. This CDR3 contains 17 residues. V was clipped by 1 base and J by 2 bases, with 15 bases between them. The CDR3 sequence: CASSPLGVGGPGNTIYF. The CDR3 coding sequence is TGTGCCAGCTCACCACTGGGGGTCGGAGGTCCTGGAAACACCATATATTTT. The complete variable domain, with remaining parts taken from reference TRBV18 and TRBJ1-3, reads NAGVMQNPRHLVRRRGQEARLRCSPMKGHSHVYWYRQLPEEGLKFMVYLQKENIIDESGMPKERFSAEFPKEGPSILRIQQVVRGDSAAYFCASSPLGVGGPGNTIYFGEGSWLTVV.

This clonotype rates as medium-sized. The chain links TRBV29-1 to TRBJ1-1; D remains ambiguous. Germline CDR1 and CDR2: SQVTM and ANQGSEA. Between the trimmed V and J ends, which lost 7 bases and 0 bases, there was a span of 6 bases. This CDR3 region has 11 residues. The DNA for the CDR3 is TGCAGCGGGAGAATGAACACTGAAGCTTTCTTT. Protein product: CSGRMNTEAFF.

By sample fraction, this clonotype is medium-sized. The V gene is TRBV27, the J gene TRBJ1-4; D uncertain. Trimming shortened V by 6 bases and J by 0 bases, and 8 bases separated the two germline ends. The germline gives CDR1 MNHEY, CDR2 SMNVEV (reference sequence). CDR3 length equals 14 residues. Here the CDR3 DNA reads TGTGCCAGCAGCCGGGTAGCAACTAATGAAAAACTGTTTTTT. This encodes CASSRVATNEKLFF.

This clonotype is medium-sized in the sample. This chain links TRBV7-6 with TRBJ1-2; TRBD1 aligns across 10 bases. Germline lookup yields CDR1 SGHVS and CDR2 FNYEAQ. V lost 6 bases to trimming and J lost 3 bases; unmatched junction nucleotides: 7. This CDR3 region has 15 residues. CDR3 amino acids: CASRPGTGDHYGYTF. CDR3 DNA: TGTGCCAGCAGGCCAGGGACAGGGGACCACTATGGCTACACCTTC.

To note about this clonotype: A much larger clone lies one base from this, so it may be a read error. V is TRBV6-1 and J is TRBJ2-1; possibly TRBD1 for D (7 bases). Looked up from germline, CDR1 is MNHNS and CDR2 is SASEGT. The CDR3 runs to 17 residues. CDR3 in amino acids: CTSRGMGRGVSYNEQFF. The DNA of the CDR3 is TGTACCAGCAGGGGAATGGGCAGGGGGGTTTCCTACAATGAGCAGTTCTTC.

This clonotype was seen at least ten times. The chain employs TRBV11-3 and TRBJ2-7, with a tentative D call TRBD1 (6 bases). Germline assignment: CDR1 SGHNT and CDR2 YENEEA. The CDR3 runs 14 residues. V lost 2 bases and J lost 2, with 10 bases in between. Here the CDR3 DNA reads TGTGCCAGCAGCTTATCGGGACAAGCCTACGAGCAGTACTTC. Amino acids: CASSLSGQAYEQYF. Based on the CDR3 plus reference TRBV11-3 and TRBJ2-7, the full variable domain is EAGVVQSPRYKIIEKKQPVAFWCNPISGHNTLYWYLQNLGQGPELLIRYENEEAVDDSQLPKDRFSAERLKGVDSTLKIQPAELGDSAVYLCASSLSGQAYEQYFGPGTRLTVT.